Below are 22 T cell receptor beta chains sequenced from a single sample in a study of blood T cell repertoires in COVID-19. Clones were read by immunoSEQ multiplex PCR, and TCRdb kept only the in-frame ones, dropping some. The table has 100,000 to 150,000 clones, 79% seen once. The sample was peripheral blood. The receptors come from a man aged 35 to 55 with active or convalescent COVID-19.

This sequence joins TRBV6-5 and TRBJ2-3, with a weak D call TRBD2 (5 bases). The V gene lost 4 bases and the J gene lost 6 bases, with 11 bases spanning the gap. The CDR3 length is 13 residues. CDR1 is MNHEY, CDR2 SVGAGI, per germline. The CDR3 sequence is CASSSGSSDTQYF. For the CDR3, the DNA is TGTGCCAGCAGTTCTGGGAGCTCCGATACGCAGTATTTT.

The chain joins TRBV6-5 to TRBJ2-2; 10 bases are shared with TRBD2. Germline V gene lookup returns CDR1 MNHEY and CDR2 SVGAGI. There are 14 residues in the CDR3. J lost 4 bases, V lost 6 bases, and 2 bases had no gene match. The CDR3 spells CASSASGSTGELFF. For the CDR3, the DNA is TGTGCCAGCAGCGCTAGCGGGAGCACCGGGGAGCTGTTTTTT.

The chain has TRBV24-1 and TRBJ1-5; D not certain. This CDR3 has 13 residues. Germline V gives CDR1 KGHDR, CDR2 SFDVKD. The ends were cut back, 12 bases at V and 5 bases at J, with 16 bases in the middle. The CDR3 region is CAATRWGDQPQHF. Written as DNA, the CDR3 is TGTGCCGCCACACGATGGGGAGATCAGCCCCAGCATTTT.

This clone was detected only a few times. The chain joins TRBV28 to TRBJ2-5; tentative D call: TRBD2 (6 bases). The CDR3 loop spans 16 amino acids. The ends were cut back, 1 base at V and 2 bases at J, with 14 bases in the middle. Germline CDR1 reads MDHEN; CDR2 reads SYDVKM. The CDR3 nucleotides read TGTGCCAGCAGTTTATTAGGTAGCGGCGCACAAGAGACCCAGTACTTC. It specifies CASSLLGSGAQETQYF.

This chain uses TRBV2 with TRBJ2-2; D is ambiguous. The CDR3 sequence is 14 residues long. V gave up 4 bases and J gave up 6 bases, with 12 bases separating them. The germline gives CDR1 SNHLY, CDR2 FYNNEI. The CDR3 DNA follows: TGTGCCAGCAGTGGGTATGGCGGAGCCGGGGAGCTGTTTTTT. Residues: CASSGYGGAGELFF. The full variable domain, its missing parts supplied by reference TRBV2 and TRBJ2-2, is EPEVTQTPSHQVTQMGQEVILRCVPISNHLYFYWYRQILGQKVEFLVSFYNNEISEKSEIFDDQFSVERPDGSNFTLKIRSTKLEDSAMYFCASSGYGGAGELFFGEGSRLTVL.

The chain recombines TRBV21-1 with TRBJ1-3; the table's D gene call, TRBD1, was not cross checked with the DNA. TRBV21-1 constitutes a pseudogene. This CDR3 contains 17 residues. The CDR3 coding sequence is TGTGCCAGCAGCAAAAGGGGAGCAGGGGGCCGGAGCGACACCATATATTTT. Its protein is CASSKRGAGGRSDTIYF.

The chain recombines TRBV6-5 with TRBJ2-3, with TRBD1 identical over 7 bases. The V and J ends lost 5 bases and 9 bases, in that order; junction bases with no gene match: 11. Germline V gene lookup returns CDR1 MNHEY and CDR2 SVGAGI. This CDR3 region has 14 residues. CDR3 loop: CASSIDRERATQYF. CDR3 in DNA: TGTGCCAGCAGTATAGACAGGGAGCGAGCGACGCAGTATTTT.

The chain recombines TRBV30 with TRBJ2-7, with TRBD2 identical over 8 bases. This CDR3 is built from 15 residues. V shed 3 bases, J shed 5 bases, and the junction held 12 bases outside the gene matches. CDR1 is GTSNPN, CDR2 SVGIG, per germline (reference sequence). This CDR3 reads CAWSHHIWRGDEQYF. The CDR3 bases are TGTGCCTGGAGCCATCACATCTGGCGGGGGGACGAGCAGTACTTC.

The rearrangement links TRBV5-1 to TRBJ1-3; D perhaps matches TRBD1 (5 bases). Trimming removed 4 bases at V and 8 bases at J, with 13 bases between. The CDR3 runs to 13 residues. From germline, CDR1 is SGHRS and CDR2 YFSETQ. The CDR3 region has the DNA TGCGCCAGCAGCGTAGGGGAATCGGACACCATATATTTT. Its protein product is CASSVGESDTIYF. The complete variable domain, with remaining parts taken from reference TRBV5-1 and TRBJ1-3, reads KAGVTQTPRYLIKTRGQQVTLSCSPISGHRSVSWYQQTPGQGLQFLFEYFSETQRNKGNFPGRFSGRQFSNSRSEMNVSTLELGDSALYLCASSVGESDTIYFGEGSWLTVV.

The chain combines TRBV18 with TRBJ2-3; 7 nucleotides line up with TRBD2. Germline lookup yields CDR1 KGHSH and CDR2 LQKENI. The CDR3 extends over 15 amino acids. With 1 base clipped from V and 1 base from J, the junction kept 2 bases outside the gene matches. CDR3 DNA sequence: TGTGCCAGCTCACCACGAAGCGGGGGCACAGATACGCAGTATTTT. It encodes CASSPRSGGTDTQYF.

This clone has a handful of counts. The chain recombines TRBV6-4 with TRBJ2-1, with 8 bases aligning to TRBD1. The CDR3 spans 14 residues. V gave up 3 bases and J gave up 8 bases; unmatched junction bases: 6. CDR1 is MRHNA, CDR2 SNTAGT, per germline. CDR3 DNA sequence: TGTGCCAGCAGTGAGGGGACAGGCGGGCATGAGCAGTTCTTC. Protein product: CASSEGTGGHEQFF.

The V call is TRBV2, the J call TRBJ2-3, with 7 bases that match TRBD1. Germline trimming cut 6 bases from V and 7 bases from J; bases unmatched to any gene: 7. This CDR3 is built from 13 residues. Per germline, CDR1 SNHLY and CDR2 FYNNEI. The CDR3 DNA sequence: TGTGCCAGCAGAGGGACAGCCTCTTATACGCAGTATTTT. Translated, it gives CASRGTASYTQYF.

The V gene is TRBV2, the J gene TRBJ2-3, with D unresolved. V was trimmed by 4 bases and J by 2 bases, leaving 4 bases between them. CDR3 length: 12 residues. The germline V gene encodes CDR1 SNHLY and CDR2 FYNNEI. CDR3: CASSADTDTQYF. The DNA for the CDR3 is TGTGCCAGCAGTGCAGACACAGATACGCAGTATTTT.

The chain uses TRBV24-1 and TRBJ2-4, with D maybe TRBD1 (6 bases). Germline V gene sequence: CDR1 KGHDR, CDR2 SFDVKD. V shed 3 bases and J shed 7 bases, with 12 bases lying between them. The CDR3 sequence is 14 residues long. DNA of the CDR3: TGTGCCACCAGTGATAGAGACCAGGGGAACATTCAGTACTTC. Translation gives CATSDRDQGNIQYF.

V gene TRBV9 combines with J gene TRBJ2-1; 8 positions agree with TRBD1. V was clipped by 3 bases and J by 6 bases; unmatched bases: 11. The CDR3 sequence is 16 residues long. CDR1 and CDR2 from the germline V gene are SGDLS and YYNGEE. The CDR3 reads CASSAETGERVNEQFF. The CDR3 nucleotides read TGTGCCAGCAGCGCGGAGACAGGGGAAAGGGTCAATGAGCAGTTCTTC.

This clone is large (0.1 to 1%). Other DNA sequences from this sample encode an identical CDR3 as well. The chain recombines TRBV19 with TRBJ2-7, with D perhaps matching TRBD2 (6 bases). CDR3 length: 13 residues. The V end was cut by 1 base, the J end by 5 bases, with 9 bases between. Per the germline V gene, CDR1 is LNHDA and CDR2 is SQIVND (reference sequence). The CDR3 here is CASSIASGDEQYF. CDR3 DNA sequence: TGTGCCAGTAGTATAGCTTCGGGGGACGAGCAGTACTTC.

The chain carries TRBV6-6 and TRBJ2-5; TRBD2 matches at 8 bases. Germline V CDR1 and CDR2: MNHNY, SVGAGI (reference sequence). The ends lost 2 bases at V and 2 bases at J; junction bases unmatched: 4. The CDR3 extends over 15 amino acids. The CDR3: CASSYRGGGQETQYF. The CDR3 nucleotides read TGTGCCAGCAGTTACCGGGGCGGGGGGCAAGAGACCCAGTACTTC.

The chain uses TRBV6-5 and TRBJ2-2; D is uncertain. The CDR3 is made up of 15 amino acids. The ends were cut back, 5 bases at V and 3 bases at J, with 13 bases in the middle. CDR1 and CDR2 from the germline V gene are MNHEY and SVGAGI. The DNA for the CDR3 is TGTGCCAGCAGTCAAACATGGTCTTACACCGGGGAGCTGTTTTTT. Its protein is CASSQTWSYTGELFF.

This chain links TRBV2 with TRBJ1-2, with a tentative D call TRBD1 (6 bases). Germline V gene lookup returns CDR1 SNHLY and CDR2 FYNNEI. This CDR3 comprises 13 residues. Trimming took 7 bases from V and 4 from J, leaving 13 bases between them. CDR3 bases: TGTGCCAGCACCATGGGACACTTCTATGGCTACACCTTC. This encodes CASTMGHFYGYTF.

The chain couples TRBV5-1 to TRBJ2-3; tentatively, D is TRBD1 (6 bases). Germline assignment: CDR1 SGHRS and CDR2 YFSETQ. V lost 2 bases, J lost 2 bases, and 15 bases lay in between. The CDR3 is made up of 16 amino acids. The DNA of the CDR3 is TGCGCCAGCAGCTTCCTTACAGGGCTCCTCACAGATACGCAGTATTTT. Encoded protein: CASSFLTGLLTDTQYF.

This chain uses TRBV7-2 with TRBJ1-3; D uncertain. The CDR3 consists of 14 residues. Germline loops: CDR1 SGHTA, CDR2 FQGNSA. The V gene lost 1 base and the J gene lost 0 bases, with 4 bases spanning the gap. In DNA form, the CDR3 reads TGTGCCAGCAGCTTAGAATACTCTGGAAACACCATATATTTT. The encoded protein is CASSLEYSGNTIYF.

The chain employs TRBV9 and TRBJ2-1; 12 nucleotides agree with TRBD2. The CDR3 extends over 17 amino acids. In germline, CDR1 is SGDLS, CDR2 YYNGEE. V gave up 2 bases and J gave up 7 bases; unmatched junction bases: 10. This chain's CDR3 is CASSVVMTSGRINEQFF. DNA for the CDR3: TGTGCCAGCAGCGTCGTCATGACTAGCGGGAGAATAAATGAGCAGTTCTTC.